This TCR beta chain stems from a study of shared clonotypes between healthy human individuals. Measured with immunoSEQ multiplex PCR; TCRdb has only the in-frame clones, and not every one. This table holds over 2,000,000 clones, around 93% found once. Germline lookup yields CDR1 ENHRY and CDR2 SYGVKD. V was clipped by 6 bases and J by 0 bases, with 15 bases between them. CDR3 length equals 15 residues. Naive CD8 cells comprised CD45RO-negative, CCR7-positively selected cells, excluding terminally differentiated effector memory CD45RA+ cells. Sequenced material: naive CD8+ T cells from PBMCs. The chain carries TRBV10-3 and TRBJ2-7; D unresolved. This sequence originates from a man aged 18 to 30 in good health. Some clones in this sample may be carry-over from other donors' samples. The CDR3 DNA sequence: TGTGCCATCAGCGATCACGTGCTTGTCTCCTACGAGCAGTACTTC. Translated, it gives CAISDHVLVSYEQYF.